The 14 T cell receptor beta chains given below trace back to one sample, sequenced in a study of blood T cell repertoires in COVID-19. Sequencing used immunoSEQ multiplex PCR; TCRdb keeps in-frame clones, though not all of them. Found here are approximately 60,000 clones, roughly four fifths of them singletons; the top ten hold roughly 8%. The sequencing input was peripheral blood. The receptor source for this set is a woman of 80 years or more with acute or convalescent COVID-19.

V gene TRBV18 combines with J gene TRBJ1-2; a weak D match, TRBD1 (6 bases). This CDR3 is 14 amino acids long. Trimming took 3 bases from V and 12 from J, leaving 20 bases between them. Germline-derived CDR1 and CDR2 are KGHSH and LQKENI. CDR3 sequence: CASSPSTGKGADTF. The CDR3, as DNA: TGTGCCAGCTCACCGAGTACAGGGAAGGGTGCGGACACCTTC.

The chain joins TRBV25-1 to TRBJ1-1, with 8 bases matching TRBD1. Germline-derived CDR1 and CDR2 are MGHDK and SYGVNS. The CDR3 contains 14 residues. V lost 2 bases and J lost 5; bases outside the gene matches: 4. The CDR3 sequence is CASSEDRGRTEAFF. The CDR3 DNA sequence: TGTGCCAGCAGTGAAGACAGGGGTCGGACTGAAGCTTTCTTT.

This chain joins TRBV19 and TRBJ2-2, with 7 bases lining up with TRBD2. Germline V gene sequence: CDR1 LNHDA, CDR2 SQIVND (reference sequence). The V and J ends lost 2 bases and 3 bases, in that order; junction bases with no gene match: 3. The CDR3 is made up of 15 amino acids. CDR3 amino acids: CASSIPSGYTGELFF. The DNA for the CDR3 is TGTGCCAGTAGTATACCTAGCGGCTACACCGGGGAGCTGTTTTTT.

The J gene is TRBJ1-1, the V gene TRBV24-1; unclear D gene. The germline CDR1 and CDR2 sequences are KGHDR and SFDVKD. The CDR3 sequence is 13 residues long. The V end lost 5 bases, the J end lost 1 base, and 7 bases lay between the germline ends. The CDR3 DNA is TGTGCCACCAGTGTGGGCAGGAACACTGAAGCTTTCTTT. Protein sequence: CATSVGRNTEAFF.

Only a few counts were recorded for this clone. This sequence joins TRBV19 and TRBJ2-1; D is perhaps TRBD2 (5 bases). The CDR3 loop spans 17 amino acids. CDR1 and CDR2 from the germline V gene are LNHDA and SQIVND (reference sequence). The ends were cut back, 7 bases at V and 6 bases at J, with 25 bases in the middle. The CDR3 DNA reads TGTGCCAGTACCTCTGGTGGAGCGGACTTTTTTCGCAATGAGCAGTTCTTC. It specifies CASTSGGADFFRNEQFF.

This chain joins TRBV9 and TRBJ2-1; 12 bases are shared with TRBD2. Germline V gives CDR1 SGDLS, CDR2 YYNGEE. The length of the CDR3 is 15 residues. Germline trimming cut 3 bases from V and 3 bases from J; bases unmatched to any gene: 1. CDR3 bases: TGTGCCAGCAGCGCGGGACTAGCGGGCTACAATGAGCAGTTCTTC. Translation: CASSAGLAGYNEQFF. The variable domain in full, with the rest retrieved from reference TRBV9 and TRBJ2-1, is DSGVTQTPKHLITATGQRVTLRCSPRSGDLSVYWYQQSLDQGLQFLIQYYNGEERAKGNILERFSAQQFPDLHSELNLSSLELGDSALYFCASSAGLAGYNEQFFGPGTRLTVL.

The chain employs TRBV30 and TRBJ2-5, with 7 nucleotides matching TRBD2. CDR1 is GTSNPN, CDR2 SVGIG, per germline (reference sequence). The CDR3 has 15 residues. After removal of 3 bases from V and 4 bases from J, the junction contained 11 bases not matched to a gene. The CDR3 nucleotides are TGTGCCTGGAGCGATGGAAGACTAGCCCCAGAGACCCAGTACTTC. It encodes CAWSDGRLAPETQYF.

The chain is built from TRBV27 and TRBJ1-5, with TRBD1 matching over 8 bases. J was trimmed by 9 bases and V by 5 bases; bases with no gene match: 18. This CDR3 has 17 amino acids. Germline V gene data show CDR1 as MNHEY and CDR2 as SMNVEV (reference sequence). The CDR3 sequence is CASSIGTGVRGQAPQHF. In DNA form, the CDR3 reads TGTGCCAGCAGTATCGGTACAGGGGTCAGGGGGCAGGCGCCCCAGCATTTT.

This chain links TRBV3-1 (or the pseudogene TRBV3-2) with TRBJ1-6, with 7 bases identical to TRBD1. Germline V gives CDR1 LGHDT, CDR2 YNNKEL (reference sequence). Trimming removed 1 base from V and 5 bases from J; junction bases left unmatched: 2. The CDR3 runs 15 residues. The CDR3 here is CASSQGDRNNSPLHF. Here the CDR3 DNA reads TGTGCCAGCAGCCAAGGGGACAGAAATAATTCACCCCTCCACTTT.

The chain recombines TRBV7-9 with TRBJ1-1; perhaps TRBD1 as D (6 bases). Per germline, CDR1 SEHNR and CDR2 FQNEAQ (reference sequence). The CDR3 spans 16 residues. Trimming shortened V by 5 bases and J by 0 bases, and 16 bases separated the two germline ends. This CDR3 is CASSPDGQLMNTEAFF. The CDR3 nucleotides are TGTGCCAGCAGCCCGGACGGACAGTTAATGAACACTGAAGCTTTCTTT. The full variable domain, with the rest looked up from reference TRBV7-9 and TRBJ1-1, is DTGVSQNPRHKITKRGQNVTFRCDPISEHNRLYWYRQTLGQGPEFLTYFQNEAQLEKSRLLSDRFSAERPKGSFSTLEIQRTEQGDSAMYLCASSPDGQLMNTEAFFGQGTRLTVV.

The chain couples TRBV19 to TRBJ2-1; a possible D gene is TRBD1 (6 bases). This CDR3 has 14 amino acids. Germline V gives CDR1 LNHDA, CDR2 SQIVND (reference sequence). Deletions cut 6 bases from V and 0 bases from J, with 9 bases between. The CDR3 reads CASSPTGSYNEQFF. Here the CDR3 DNA reads TGTGCCAGTAGCCCGACAGGCTCCTACAATGAGCAGTTCTTC.

The chain links TRBV10-1 to TRBJ2-2, with 10 bases aligning to TRBD2. CDR1 and CDR2 (germline): WNHNN, SYGVQD (reference sequence). With 10 bases clipped from V and 3 bases from J, the junction kept 14 bases outside the gene matches. The CDR3 loop spans 17 amino acids. CDR3 protein: CATWGRAGGPDTGELFF. The CDR3 bases are TGCGCCACCTGGGGGCGAGCGGGAGGGCCTGACACCGGGGAGCTGTTTTTT.

The chain recombines TRBV5-6 with TRBJ2-7, with 8 bases identical to TRBD2. The CDR3 has 14 amino acids. Losses at the gene ends were 4 bases for V and 0 bases for J; bases not matched to a gene: 3. Germline assignment: CDR1 SGHDT and CDR2 YYEEEE. CDR3 amino acids: CASSPRGVSYEQYF. Written as DNA, the CDR3 is TGTGCCAGCAGCCCGCGGGGGGTCTCCTACGAGCAGTACTTC.

This sequence joins TRBV6-8 and TRBJ1-5; D may be TRBD1 (5 bases). The germline V gene has CDR1 MNHGY and CDR2 SAAAGT. CDR3 length: 13 amino acids. Trimming removed 7 bases from V and 5 bases from J, with 12 bases in between. The chain's CDR3 is CASTKVRDQPQHF. CDR3 bases: TGTGCCAGCACTAAAGTCAGGGATCAGCCCCAGCATTTT.